The clone carrying this TCR beta chain has just a few counts. Its antigen is as yet unknown. The sample is drawn from a study of T-cell memory formation after mild COVID-19. Study summary: The study found TCR clusters largely donor specific. Study results and limitations: Later expanders leaned CD4+, whereas day 15 to 85 contracting clones were balanced CD4/CD8. Those CD4+ clones that contracted were mainly in CM and EM (CD8+ ones in EMRA).

V lost 5 bases and J 3 bases, leaving 11 bases between the germline ends. The CDR3 runs 14 residues. Germline assignment: CDR1 SGHAT and CDR2 FQNNGV. TCRdb redid the calling of the 5' RACE reads with MiXCR, one entry per CDR3 protein. Of over 500,000 distinct CDR3 sequences listed, 17% were seen once; the top ten hold roughly 8.2%. The rearrangement joins TRBV11-2 to TRBJ2-1, with no clear D. Sequencing was carried out using PBMCs or a T cell subset sorted from them (not recorded which). The TCR comes from an adult woman who had mild COVID-19 (a few samples of this study predate the infection). Cell type and time point are not known. For the CDR3, the DNA is TGTGCCAGCAGCCCCTTCTCCTACTACAATGAGCAGTTCTTC. Residues: CASSPFSYYNEQFF. Full variable domain (missing parts from reference TRBV11-2 and TRBJ2-1): EAGVAQSPRYKIIEKRQSVAFWCNPISGHATLYWYQQILGQGPKLLIQFQNNGVVDDSQLPKDRFSAERLKGVDSTLKIQPAKLEDSAVYLCASSPFSYYNEQFFGPGTRLTVL.